This T cell receptor (beta chain) appears in the sequencing data of a study of T cells in Graves' hyperthyroidism and ophthalmopathy. Graves' hyperthyroidism showing no ophthalmopathy progression within 18 months was considered stable. PBMCs stemmed from around 10 ml fresh peripheral blood. Amplification of TCR beta CDR3 regions used RNA as the template. First-round RT-PCR targeting the TCR CDR3 was performed with the HTBI primer set. TCRdb redid the calling of the multiplex PCR reads with MiXCR, one entry per CDR3 protein. The repertoire has hundreds of thousands of distinct CDR3 sequences, approximately 40% of them found once; the top ten carry around 30%. General observations from the study: Most clonotypes that expanded in the thyroid above 0.001 also showed up in blood.

To note about this clonotype: What it binds is not known.

Sequencing was done on a sample of blood. The receptor was isolated from a woman in her forties with Graves' hyperthyroidism.

CDR3 sequence (DNA): TGTGCCAGTAGTATAGTAGGGGGCGCGGGCACTGAAGCTTTCTTT. Its protein is CASSIVGGAGTEAFF. The chain has TRBV19 and TRBJ1-1; 7 positions match TRBD1. Germline lookup yields CDR1 LNHDA and CDR2 SQIVND (reference sequence). With V trimmed by 1 base and J by 4 bases, 6 bases remained unmatched. This CDR3 is 15 amino acids long.